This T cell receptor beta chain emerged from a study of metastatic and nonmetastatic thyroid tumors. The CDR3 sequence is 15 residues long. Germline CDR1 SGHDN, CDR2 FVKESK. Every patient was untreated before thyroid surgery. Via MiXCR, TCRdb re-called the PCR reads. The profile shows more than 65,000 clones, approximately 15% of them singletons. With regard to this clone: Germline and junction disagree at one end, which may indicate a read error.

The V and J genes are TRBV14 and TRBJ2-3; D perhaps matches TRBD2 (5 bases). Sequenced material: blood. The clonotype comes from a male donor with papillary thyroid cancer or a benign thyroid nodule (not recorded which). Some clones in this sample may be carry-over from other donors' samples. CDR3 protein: CASSSRTGSTYTQYF. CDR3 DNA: TGTGCCAGCAGCTCCCGGACGGGGAGCACATATACGCAGTATTTT.